These 22 T cell receptor beta chains came from one sample sequenced in a study of T cell changes during pregnancy in multiple sclerosis. Sequencing used immunoSEQ multiplex PCR; TCRdb keeps in-frame clones, though not all of them. The sample records 65,000 to 70,000 clones, 80% to 95% being singletons. Sequenced material: peripheral blood, taken in the third trimester of pregnancy. These receptors originate from a female donor in good health, enrolled as a control in a pregnancy study.

This CDR3 reads CASSPQSYEQYF. The DNA for the CDR3 is TGTGCCAGCAGCCCACAGTCCTACGAGCAGTACTTC. V usage is TRBV2 and J usage is TRBJ2-7; the D is unclear. CDR3 length: 12 amino acids. Deletions cut 6 bases from V and 1 base from J, with 7 bases between. Germline values: CDR1 SNHLY, CDR2 FYNNEI.

The chain combines TRBV29-1 with TRBJ1-5, with 8 bases that match TRBD1. The length of the CDR3 is 13 residues. The V and J ends lost 6 bases and 5 bases, in that order; junction bases with no gene match: 6. Germline V gene data show CDR1 as SQVTM and CDR2 as ANQGSEA. DNA of the CDR3: TGCAGCGTGAGGACAGGGTCCGATCAGCCCCAGCATTTT. As protein: CSVRTGSDQPQHF. Filled out from reference TRBV29-1 and TRBJ1-5, the complete variable domain reads SAVISQKPSRDICQRGTSLTIQCQVDSQVTMMFWYRQQPGQSLTLIATANQGSEATYESGFVIDKFPISRPNLTFSTLTVSNMSPEDSSIYLCSVRTGSDQPQHFGDGTRLSIL.

This clone was recorded once. The genes are TRBV6-5 and TRBJ2-1; TRBD2 matches at 14 bases. The CDR3 is 15 amino acids. Germline V lookup: CDR1 MNHEY, CDR2 SVGAGI. Trimming at V came to 6 bases and at J to 6 bases, leaving 4 bases not matched to a gene. The CDR3 loop is CASSMTSGGANEQFF. The CDR3 bases are TGTGCCAGCAGCATGACTAGCGGGGGGGCCAATGAGCAGTTCTTC.

The J gene is TRBJ2-1, the V gene TRBV28, with 7 bases lining up with TRBD1. Trimming cost V 6 bases and J 8 bases; bases outside gene matches: 13. This CDR3 has 15 residues. Germline CDR1 reads MDHEN; CDR2 reads SYDVKM. CDR3 in amino acids: CASRDPGQPHDEQFF. Here the CDR3 DNA reads TGTGCCAGCAGGGATCCGGGACAGCCCCACGATGAGCAGTTCTTC.

The chain joins TRBV11-1 to TRBJ2-2; TRBD1 might be the D (5 bases). The CDR3 totals 15 residues. The V end was cut by 3 bases, the J end by 5 bases, with 13 bases between. Per germline, CDR1 SGHAT and CDR2 FQDESV (reference sequence). This CDR3 reads CASSFYAGITGELFF. The CDR3 DNA reads TGTGCCAGCAGCTTTTATGCAGGGATTACCGGGGAGCTGTTTTTT.

Of note for this clone: The same CDR3 also results from other DNA sequences found in this sample. This chain links TRBV6-5 with TRBJ2-7; D possibly corresponds to TRBD2 (6 bases). Per the germline V gene, CDR1 is MNHEY and CDR2 is SVGAGI. V dropped 5 bases and J dropped 2 bases, with 13 bases sitting between them. The CDR3 is 14 amino acids. The CDR3 region has the DNA TGTGCCAGCAGTGCCGGGACTGGGGCCTACGAGCAGTACTTC. Residues: CASSAGTGAYEQYF.

The CDR3 spells CASSVQGALYNEQFF. CDR3 coding DNA: TGTGCCAGCAGTGTTCAGGGGGCGCTCTACAATGAGCAGTTCTTC. The chain employs TRBV2 and TRBJ2-1; TRBD1 matches 8 bases. The V segment lost 4 bases and the J segment 3 bases; nucleotides outside the gene matches: 5. Per germline, CDR1 SNHLY and CDR2 FYNNEI. The CDR3 totals 15 residues. Using reference TRBV2 and TRBJ2-1 for the parts outside the CDR3, the full variable domain is EPEVTQTPSHQVTQMGQEVILRCVPISNHLYFYWYRQILGQKVEFLVSFYNNEISEKSEIFDDQFSVERPDGSNFTLKIRSTKLEDSAMYFCASSVQGALYNEQFFGPGTRLTVL.

The V and J genes are TRBV5-1 and TRBJ2-3, with 10 bases that match TRBD2. The CDR3 covers 17 residues. Germline V lookup: CDR1 SGHRS, CDR2 YFSETQ. The J segment lost 4 bases and the V segment lost 2 bases, leaving 10 bases of the junction unmatched. In nucleotides, the CDR3 is TGCGCCAGCAGCTTTCCGACCAGCGGGAGGGGGGCAGATACGCAGTATTTT. Its protein is CASSFPTSGRGADTQYF. The full variable domain, completed using reference TRBV5-1 and TRBJ2-3, is KAGVTQTPRYLIKTRGQQVTLSCSPISGHRSVSWYQQTPGQGLQFLFEYFSETQRNKGNFPGRFSGRQFSNSRSEMNVSTLELGDSALYLCASSFPTSGRGADTQYFGPGTRLTVL.

The V and J genes are TRBV28 and TRBJ2-7; 8 bases match TRBD2. Germline CDR1 and CDR2: MDHEN and SYDVKM. J was trimmed by 2 bases and V by 5 bases; bases with no gene match: 11. The CDR3 extends over 16 amino acids. CDR3 coding DNA: TGTGCCAGCAGTCCTCACTGGGGAGCGGGGGCCTACGAGCAGTACTTC. It yields the protein CASSPHWGAGAYEQYF.

CDR3 DNA: TGTGCCTGGAGTGTCGCACAGAACTACGAGCAGTACTTC. Its translation: CAWSVAQNYEQYF. The rearrangement uses TRBV30 and TRBJ2-7, with no clear D. The ends were cut back, 0 bases at V and 3 bases at J, with 9 bases in the middle. Germline V gives CDR1 GTSNPN, CDR2 SVGIG (reference sequence). This CDR3 spans 13 amino acids.

The V and J genes are TRBV7-6 and TRBJ2-7, with 9 bases matching TRBD2. The CDR3 covers 19 residues. Germline V lookup: CDR1 SGHVS, CDR2 FNYEAQ. J gave up 4 bases and V 1 base, and 17 bases lay outside the gene matches. The CDR3 bases are TGTGCCAGCAGCTTAGTGAAGGGGGCGGGCGGGAGGGCTTCTTACGAGCAGTACTTC. This encodes CASSLVKGAGGRASYEQYF. The full variable domain, in which reference TRBV7-6 and TRBJ2-7 provide the parts outside the CDR3, is GAGVSQSPRYKVTKRGQDVALRCDPISGHVSLYWYRQALGQGPEFLTYFNYEAQQDKSGLPNDRFSAERPEGSISTLTIQRTEQRDSAMYRCASSLVKGAGGRASYEQYFGPGTRLTVT.

This chain links TRBV28 with TRBJ2-3, with 10 nucleotides matching TRBD2. The CDR3 loop spans 14 amino acids. The trim removed 8 bases at V and 2 bases at J, leaving 4 bases unmatched. Germline-derived CDR1 and CDR2 are MDHEN and SYDVKM. The CDR3 spells CASELAGITDTQYF. The CDR3 DNA reads as TGTGCCAGCGAACTAGCGGGAATCACAGATACGCAGTATTTT.

This clone has a single count. The chain joins TRBV12-5 to TRBJ2-7; 7 nucleotides line up with TRBD2. CDR3 size: 19 residues. Germline loops: CDR1 LGHNT, CDR2 FRNRAP. V was clipped by 7 bases and J by 3 bases; unmatched bases: 24. The CDR3, as DNA: TGTGCTAGTGCCGCCCTTGAATTAATGGGAGGGGCGGGGATCTACGAGCAGTACTTC. Its protein product is CASAALELMGGAGIYEQYF.

This chain connects TRBV5-1 to TRBJ1-3, with a tentative D call TRBD1 (6 bases). The CDR3 loop spans 23 amino acids. Deletions cut 6 bases from V and 4 bases from J, with 41 bases between. Germline V gives CDR1 SGHRS, CDR2 YFSETQ. The CDR3 DNA is TGCGCCAGCACGTACGGGGGGGGCGCCTATCTCCCAAGGGCCGATCAGGCAGGAAACACCATATATTTT. Translating it yields CASTYGGGAYLPRADQAGNTIYF.

The V call is TRBV5-4, the J call TRBJ1-3; D remains ambiguous. The CDR3 runs to 16 residues. Trimming removed 2 bases from V and 0 bases from J, with 12 bases in between. The germline CDR1 and CDR2 sequences are SGHNT and YYREEE (reference sequence). The CDR3 DNA reads as TGTGCCAGCAGCTTAAATCCCAGTCTCTCTGGAAACACCATATATTTT. It is translated as CASSLNPSLSGNTIYF.

V and J are TRBV29-1 and TRBJ1-4; D unclear. This CDR3 spans 12 amino acids. Looked up from germline, CDR1 is SQVTM and CDR2 is ANQGSEA. V was cut by 4 bases and J by 8 bases, with 11 bases left in between. DNA for the CDR3: TGCAGCGTTGGGCCGAGCGGGGAAAAACTGTTTTTT. Its protein is CSVGPSGEKLFF.

The chain uses TRBV29-1 and TRBJ2-2, with 7 bases fitting TRBD1. CDR3 length: 13 amino acids. The V and J ends lost 6 bases and 5 bases, in that order; junction bases with no gene match: 6. Germline CDR1 reads SQVTM; CDR2 reads ANQGSEA. CDR3 amino acids: CSVRQGWTGELFF. Here the CDR3 DNA reads TGCAGCGTACGACAGGGTTGGACCGGGGAGCTGTTTTTT.

This clone came up once. V is TRBV21-1 and J is TRBJ2-7; no check of the table's D call, TRBD1, against the DNA was made. TRBV21-1 is tagged as a pseudogene. CDR3 size: 16 residues. The CDR3 DNA reads as TGTGCCAGCAGCACCAAAGGCGGACAGTTCACCTACGAGCAGTACTTC. It specifies CASSTKGGQFTYEQYF.

This clone was counted once. The genes are TRBV14 and TRBJ2-7; 8 positions match TRBD1. Germline V gene lookup returns CDR1 SGHDN and CDR2 FVKESK. Losses at the gene ends were 6 bases for V and 2 bases for J; bases not matched to a gene: 9. This CDR3 has 15 residues. The CDR3 loop is CASSGQGALTYEQYF. The CDR3 nucleotides read TGTGCCAGCAGTGGTCAGGGGGCCCTTACCTACGAGCAGTACTTC. The full variable domain, rest sourced from reference TRBV14 and TRBJ2-7, is EAGVTQFPSHSVIEKGQTVTLRCDPISGHDNLYWYRRVMGKEIKFLLHFVKESKQDESGMPNNRFLAERTGGTYSTLKVQPAELEDSGVYFCASSGQGALTYEQYFGPGTRLTVT.

The chain recombines TRBV6-5 with TRBJ2-3; TRBD1 matches at 8 bases. This CDR3 contains 13 residues. The V and J ends lost 8 bases and 2 bases, in that order; junction bases with no gene match: 3. Per germline, CDR1 MNHEY and CDR2 SVGAGI. This chain's CDR3 is CASRDRYTDTQYF. CDR3 nucleotide sequence: TGTGCCAGCCGGGACAGGTACACAGATACGCAGTATTTT.

The V call is TRBV11-2, the J call TRBJ2-7, with TRBD2 matching 7 bases. The CDR3 covers 15 residues. V lost 7 bases, J lost 2 bases, and 11 bases stayed unmatched. Germline assignment: CDR1 SGHAT and CDR2 FQNNGV. The CDR3 protein is CASTSVREGPYEQYF. Here the CDR3 DNA reads TGTGCCAGCACTTCCGTCAGGGAGGGGCCCTACGAGCAGTACTTC.

V usage is TRBV2 and J usage is TRBJ2-7; possibly TRBD2 for D (6 bases). Deletions cut 5 bases from V and 7 bases from J, with 15 bases between. CDR3 length equals 13 residues. Looked up from germline, CDR1 is SNHLY and CDR2 is FYNNEI. Here the CDR3 reads CASSPDGGREQYF. The CDR3 DNA is TGTGCCAGCAGTCCGGATGGAGGGAGGGAGCAGTACTTC. Variable domain in full (rest from reference TRBV2 and TRBJ2-7): EPEVTQTPSHQVTQMGQEVILRCVPISNHLYFYWYRQILGQKVEFLVSFYNNEISEKSEIFDDQFSVERPDGSNFTLKIRSTKLEDSAMYFCASSPDGGREQYFGPGTRLTVT.